This T cell receptor (beta chain) originates from a study of blood T cells in healthy people across ages (dated by TCRdb to the mid-2010s). Background for the entire study: In model experiments, template switching captured roughly one uniquely barcoded TCR beta cDNA molecule for every two T cells. The study analyzed two additional independent replicas of 1 million unique cDNA reads from the same blood draw for two donors, one aged 18 to 30 and one aged 80 or older. To avoid experimental bias, donors of different ages were spread randomly across the sequencing lanes. Donors were grouped into four age groups: young (average 16 years), middle-aged (39), aged (approximately 58) and long-lived (less than 85). Age-related changes in TCR beta repertoire diversity were measured in the study by deep sequencing normalized with unique cDNA molecular identifiers. Results and caveats for the whole study, not just this receptor: Because donor CMV infection status was unknown, age-related changes in expanded clonotypes were potentially confounded. Conclusive comparison of naive and antigen-experienced compartments was prevented by the profiling of bulk unsorted PBMCs. Compared with the aged group, the long-lived group had more naive CD4+ T cells, fewer expanded clones and increased TCR diversity, suggesting age selection. Observed TCR beta diversity per million T cells fell roughly linearly with age, and a significant reduction was already apparent by age around 39. Estimates of total diversity based on one million sequenced T cells were regarded as lower bounds and as underestimates. Observed TCR beta diversity correlated strongly with the percentage of naive T cells measured by flow cytometry.

Library preparation used 5' RACE. These reads were obtained on an Illumina HiSeq 2500. A second PCR of roughly 6 to 12 cycles was run with a J-beta primer mix and a sample-barcoded 5' primer. A template-switch 5' adaptor carrying 12 random nucleotides introduced a unique molecular identifier onto each TCR beta cDNA molecule. Each sample yielded at least 2.5 million CDR3-containing paired-end reads. All of the RNA was converted into first-strand cDNA using the Mint cDNA synthesis kit, with a TRBC-specific oligonucleotide serving as the primer. All cDNA was treated with uracil-DNA glycosylase and then went through a first 18-cycle PCR with the universal primers M1SS and BC2_uni_R. From the authors' description of their analysis: For normalization, 1 million high-quality reads, each with a distinct molecular identifier, were randomly selected from each sample. Instead of being binned into consensus sequences, reads that shared molecular identifiers were thrown out. CDR3 identification, clonotype clustering and error correction used MiTCR with a Q25 quality threshold and the strictest error-elimination algorithm. Lower-bound total TCR beta diversity was estimated with a nonparametric unseen species model using Euler transformation. TCRdb reran the public reads through fastp at Q25 and MiXCR, keeping productive beta chains. Identical CDR3 proteins give one entry, which carries the most common genes and DNA. The V and J calls and clone size come from TCRdb's table, not from the authors' own analysis. The sample profile shows fewer than 900,000 distinct CDR3 sequences; 40% to 45% of them were found once. In total, the top ten clones hold roughly 20% of the sample.

Donors were about 36 systemically healthy Caucasian individuals from Russia aged roughly 6 to 90 years. Roughly 10 milliliters of peripheral blood were collected from each donor into EDTA-treated Vacutainer tubes. PBMCs were isolated by Ficoll-Paque density-gradient centrifugation, with at least 6 million obtained per sample. Trizol reagent was used to extract total RNA from PBMCs, with at least 6 micrograms per sample. Naive CD45RAhigh/CD27high T cell percentages were measured by flow cytometry on a PBMC aliquot from every donor. This clonotype was found many times. It lacks a known antigen. Base quality data are lacking; no much larger clone is found one base away. Sequenced input: blood. This sequence originates from a woman aged 60-70 years in good health.

At the DNA level, the sequence is TGTGCCAGCAGTTTAAGGCAGGGCGAGCAGTACTTC. The encoded protein is CASSLRQGEQYF. The chain employs TRBV28 and TRBJ2-7, with a weak D call of TRBD1 (5 bases match). The V end loses 2 bases and the J end loses 6 bases, and a stretch of 8 bases separates them. CDR1 and CDR2, per the germline V gene, are MDHEN and SYDVKM. From the cysteine through the phenylalanine, the CDR3 covers 12 amino acids. Left in the record is the CDR3 DNA by itself, 36 bases read in frame from the first base.